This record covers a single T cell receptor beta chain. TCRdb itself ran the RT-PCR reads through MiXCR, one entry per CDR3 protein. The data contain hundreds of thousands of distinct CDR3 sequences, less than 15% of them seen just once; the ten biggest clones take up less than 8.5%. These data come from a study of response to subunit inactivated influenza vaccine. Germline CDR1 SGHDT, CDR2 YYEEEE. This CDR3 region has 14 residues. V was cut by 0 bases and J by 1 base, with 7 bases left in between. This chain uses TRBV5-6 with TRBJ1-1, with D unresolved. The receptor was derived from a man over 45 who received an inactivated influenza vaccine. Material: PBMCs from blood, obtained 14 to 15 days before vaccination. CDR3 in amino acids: CASSLEWGNTEAFF. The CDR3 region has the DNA TGTGCCAGCAGCTTGGAATGGGGGAACACTGAAGCTTTCTTT. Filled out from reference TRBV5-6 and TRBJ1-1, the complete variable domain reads DAGVTQSPTHLIKTRGQQVTLRCSPKSGHDTVSWYQQALGQGPQFIFQYYEEEERQRGNFPDRFSGHQFPNYSSELNVNALLLGDSALYLCASSLEWGNTEAFFGQGTRLTVV.